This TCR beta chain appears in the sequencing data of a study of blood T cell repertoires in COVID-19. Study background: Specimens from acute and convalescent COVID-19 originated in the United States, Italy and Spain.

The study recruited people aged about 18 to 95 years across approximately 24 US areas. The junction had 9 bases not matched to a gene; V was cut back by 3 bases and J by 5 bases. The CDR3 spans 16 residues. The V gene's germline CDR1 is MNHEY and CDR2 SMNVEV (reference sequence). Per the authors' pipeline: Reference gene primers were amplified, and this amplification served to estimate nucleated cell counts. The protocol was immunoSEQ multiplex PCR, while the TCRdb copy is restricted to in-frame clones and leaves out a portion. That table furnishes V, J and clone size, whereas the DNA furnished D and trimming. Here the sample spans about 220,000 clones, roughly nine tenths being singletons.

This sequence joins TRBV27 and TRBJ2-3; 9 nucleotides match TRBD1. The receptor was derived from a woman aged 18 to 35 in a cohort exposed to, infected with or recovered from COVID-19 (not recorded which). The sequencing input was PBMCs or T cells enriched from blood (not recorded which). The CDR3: CASSLVIPDRGDTQYF. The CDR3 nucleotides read TGTGCCAGCAGTTTGGTGATTCCGGACAGGGGAGATACGCAGTATTTT.